Sequencing of this TCR beta chain was carried out in a study of cytomegalovirus exposure and HLA in healthy donors. CDR1 is SGHNT and CDR2 is YYREEE in the germline V gene (reference sequence). The length of the CDR3 is 14 residues. PCR primers comprised 60 Vbeta and 13 Jbeta primers. The table came from immunoSEQ multiplex PCR; TCRdb's copy has only in-frame clones and leaves some out. The sample consists of about 130,000 clones, approximately 75% of them appearing once. The clonotype was recovered from a woman aged 40 to 49 in good health and CMV-seropositive. The V gene is TRBV5-4, the J gene TRBJ2-5; 9 nucleotides match TRBD2. The end of the DNA fits TRBJ2-7 better, so the J call may be wrong. Sample: PBMCs. This CDR3 reads CASSGGLANYEQYF. CDR3 nucleotide sequence: TGTGCCAGCAGCGGGGGACTAGCTAACTACGAGCAGTACTTC.